This TCR beta chain came from a study of PD-1 blockade in classical Hodgkin lymphoma. TCRdb's copy holds only in-frame clones and misses some; the assay was immunoSEQ multiplex PCR. The sample has roughly 61,000 clones, 80% to 90% seen once. CDR3 length: 17 amino acids. The V segment lost 0 bases and the J segment 3 bases; nucleotides outside the gene matches: 8. CDR1 is MGHRA, CDR2 YSYEKL, per germline. Following autologous stem cell transplantation, relapse occurred in every patient, and exposure to brentuximab vedotin varied. The receptor comes from a human donor with classical Hodgkin lymphoma. The genes are TRBV4-1 and TRBJ2-3; 8 bases line up with TRBD2. Sample: peripheral blood mononuclear cells (PBMCs), taken at baseline. In DNA, the CDR3 is TGCGCCAGCAGCCAAGATCCCCAGCGGGGGCAAACAGATACGCAGTATTTT. It specifies CASSQDPQRGQTDTQYF.